The clone carrying this T cell receptor (beta chain) was seen a handful of times. The antigen is undetermined. CDR3 size: 14 residues. Germline V gives CDR1 LGHNT, CDR2 FRNRAP. Trimming removed 2 bases at V and 8 bases at J, with 12 bases between. Clones were sequenced by immunoSEQ multiplex PCR, and TCRdb holds only the in-frame ones, with some missing. The sample lists around 15,000 clones, more than 80% occurring once. Control samples came 1 year after myeloablative marrow transplants with methotrexate plus calcineurin inhibitor. The sample originates from a study of T cells after posttransplantation cyclophosphamide. Whole-study findings and limits: Later post-transplant blood repertoires were often dominated by donor CD8+ memory clones. Recipient CMV seropositivity and CMV reactivation strongly tracked TRB clonality. Tissue-infiltrating T cells from skin or gut overlapped little with blood T cells.

The chain links TRBV12-5 to TRBJ1-4; the D is unclear. This clonotype originated in a young adult male patient who received an allogeneic stem cell transplant from an unrelated donor, was CMV-positive, and had acute and chronic GVHD. Some T cells may trace back to the graft donor. Here the sequenced sample was PBMCs, taken 441 days after allogeneic stem cell transplant with calcineurin inhibitor and methotrexate. This CDR3 is CASGLMSVQEKLFF. CDR3 coding DNA: TGTGCTAGTGGTTTGATGTCGGTTCAAGAAAAACTGTTTTTT.